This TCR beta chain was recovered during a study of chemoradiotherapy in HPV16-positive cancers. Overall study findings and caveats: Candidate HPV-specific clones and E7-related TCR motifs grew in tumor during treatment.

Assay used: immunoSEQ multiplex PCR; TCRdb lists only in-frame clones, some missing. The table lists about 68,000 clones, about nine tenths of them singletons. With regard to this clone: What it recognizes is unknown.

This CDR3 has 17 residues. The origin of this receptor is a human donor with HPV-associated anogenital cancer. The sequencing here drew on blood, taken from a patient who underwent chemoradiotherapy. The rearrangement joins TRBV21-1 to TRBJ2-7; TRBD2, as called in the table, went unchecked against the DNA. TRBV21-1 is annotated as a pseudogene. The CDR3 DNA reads TGTGCCAGCAGCTCTTTCGGGGGGTCGAATATTTCGCACGAGCAGTACTTC. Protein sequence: CASSSFGGSNISHEQYF.